The table lists the clone carrying this T cell receptor (beta chain) with a few counts. The V end was cut by 1 base, the J end by 4 bases, with 14 bases between. The CDR3 runs 15 residues. The germline gives CDR1 SGHRS, CDR2 YFSETQ. This sample was included in a study of identical twins. A template switching step contributed a universal primer site, while unique molecular identifiers were present in the cDNA. TCRdb called the 5' RACE reads again in MiXCR, with one record for every CDR3 protein. Of some 690,000 distinct CDR3 sequences listed, around 20% are singletons. This sample was also put to use in a study of T cells expressing NK-cell markers. Per that paper: What remained unclear was the HCMV specificity of expanded NKG2C+ T cell clones.

The source is a woman between 18 and 29 years old in good health. J is TRBJ1-2 and V is TRBV5-1; D is unclear. Sequencing was done on a sample of PBMCs. The chain's CDR3 is CASSLSTGIIYGYTF. The CDR3 DNA is TGCGCCAGCAGCTTGTCTACGGGTATAATCTATGGCTACACCTTC.